This TCR beta chain was documented in a study of blood T cell repertoires in COVID-19 (dated by TCRdb to the early 2020s). In terms of the full investigation: Collaborator samples came from the United States, Italy and Spain and covered acute and convalescent phases of COVID-19. Deeply sampled blood TCRbeta repertoires from subjects exposed to, actively infected with, or recovered from COVID-19 were included in the dataset. The repertoires were made available in a free public database intended to serve as a resource for research on the immune response to SARS-CoV-2. Sample metadata almost always included a de-identified subject ID, COVID-19 status, age in years and sex. The material from the prospective study consisted of cDNA or gDNA derived from T cells, B-cell-depleted T cells, or PBMCs. The samples were drawn from two sources: the first 160 participants of the ongoing ImmuneRACE study, and about 1,300 subjects contributed by 6 global collaborators. Where available, HLA class I and class II types were taken from metadata supplied by the sample provider and were not determined by assay-based typing. What the research found in general, with its limitations: The amount of clinical and demographic metadata varied by source and participant and was provided uncurated.

TCRbeta CDR3 regions were amplified from genomic DNA using the immunoSEQ Assay, a bias-controlled multiplex PCR. In the original analysis: The number of nucleated cells in each sample was estimated by amplification of reference gene primers within the assay. Sequence reads were collapsed and filtered to measure the absolute abundance of every unique TCRbeta CDR3 rearrangement. For each sample, productive Simpson clonality was calculated as the square root of Simpson's diversity index across productive rearrangements. Entries here come from immuneACCESS through TCRdb and include only in-frame sequences with V and J called. Some clones fail to appear in such tables; in the studies checked, an unresolved V gene covers under half of the shortfall, and the cause of the remainder is unknown. V, J and clone size are taken as reported in that table, and D and trimming were inferred from the DNA itself. The sample records 250,000 to 300,000 clones, approximately 86% of which are singletons. 10% to 15% of the sample comes from the top ten.

This clone appeared once. It lacks a known antigen. The record has no base qualities; no much larger clone is one base away. At one collaborating source in Seattle, patients were enrolled during active infection and were followed longitudinally through the course of disease. Each collaborating institution followed its own protocols to collect whole blood in K2EDTA tubes. For TCRbeta analysis, collaborators shipped samples as frozen whole blood, isolated PBMCs, or DNA extracted from either of those sample types. This receptor was obtained from a woman between 65 and 79 years old with COVID-19, enrolled during active disease. Sequenced material: peripheral blood.

The CDR3 corresponds to CASSPGQGIYGYTF. The bases are TGCGCCAGCAGTCCGGGACAGGGCATCTATGGCTACACCTTC. Rearrangement joined TRBV10-2 to TRBJ1-2; 9 middle bases align to TRBD1. The germline V gene yields WSHSY for CDR1 and SAAADI for CDR2. The CDR3 runs 14 amino acids, cysteine and phenylalanine included. Just CDR3 DNA is preserved here, 42 bases in frame from base 1. From V the trimming removes 5 bases and from J it removes 4 bases, while the gene matches leave 5 bases of the junction unaccounted for.